What follows are 17 T cell receptor beta chains derived from one specimen sequenced in a study of cytomegalovirus exposure and HLA in healthy donors. Use of 60 Vbeta and 13 Jbeta primers characterized the PCR. Assay: immunoSEQ multiplex PCR; the TCRdb copy retains only in-frame clones and omits some. The sample spans about 130,000 clones; the ten largest clones claim 2.5% to 3%. What was sequenced was PBMCs. These receptors all stem from a man in his thirties or forties in good health and CMV-seronegative.

This chain uses TRBV9 with TRBJ2-1; the D gene is possibly TRBD2 (5 bases). Deletions cut 4 bases from V and 0 bases from J, with 11 bases between. This CDR3 has 15 amino acids. Per the germline V gene, CDR1 is SGDLS and CDR2 is YYNGEE. This CDR3 reads CASSPAGNSYNEQFF. CDR3 in DNA: TGTGCCAGCAGCCCTGCCGGGAACTCCTACAATGAGCAGTTCTTC.

The chain links TRBV4-2 to TRBJ2-2, with 7 nucleotides matching TRBD2. CDR3 length: 17 amino acids. The V gene end was trimmed by 4 bases and the J gene end by 2 bases; junction bases not matched to a gene: 10. The germline V gene has CDR1 LGHNA and CDR2 YNFKEQ. The CDR3: CASSPRSASGNTGELFF. The CDR3 DNA is TGTGCCAGCAGCCCAAGGTCGGCTAGCGGAAACACCGGGGAGCTGTTTTTT.

This chain joins TRBV4-2 and TRBJ2-5; the D gene is possibly TRBD1 (6 bases). The J call is uncertain, as TRBJ2-7 better fits the DNA end. CDR3 length equals 15 residues. From germline, CDR1 is LGHNA and CDR2 YNFKEQ. Here the CDR3 reads CASSQVTDSSYEQYF. In nucleotides, the CDR3 is TGTGCCAGCAGCCAAGTGACGGACAGCTCCTACGAGCAGTACTTC.

J is TRBJ2-5 and V is TRBV6-1; a possible D gene is TRBD1 (6 bases). Gene TRBJ2-7 matches the end of the DNA better, so the J call may be wrong. The V gene's germline CDR1 is MNHNS and CDR2 SASEGT. The CDR3 contains 17 residues. The DNA of the CDR3 is TGTGCCAGCAGTGAAGGGGAGCCCGGGACATGGGGCTACGAGCAGTACTTC. This sequence encodes CASSEGEPGTWGYEQYF.

J is TRBJ2-3 and V is TRBV30; possibly TRBD2 for D (5 bases). V was trimmed by 7 bases and J by 5 bases, leaving 16 bases between them. Germline-derived CDR1 and CDR2 are GTSNPN and SVGIG (reference sequence). The CDR3 consists of 13 residues. CDR3 DNA sequence: TGTGCCTTTGCCGGCCAAGAGGGAGATACGCAGTATTTT. This encodes CAFAGQEGDTQYF.

Notes on this clone: The sample contains more than one DNA sequence encoding this CDR3. The chain employs TRBV2 and TRBJ1-2; D may be TRBD1 (6 bases). The V end lost 1 base, the J end lost 3 bases, and 9 bases lay between the germline ends. Looked up from germline, CDR1 is SNHLY and CDR2 is FYNNEI. This CDR3 comprises 14 residues. As DNA, the CDR3 is TGTGCCAGCAGTGAAGGGCAGGGGTACTATGGCTACACCTTC. This translates into CASSEGQGYYGYTF.

The CDR3 coding sequence is TGTGCCATCGACAGGGGCTCCTACGAGCAGTACTTC. Translation: CAIDRGSYEQYF. This chain uses TRBV6-1 with TRBJ2-7; TRBD1 agrees at 8 bases. The CDR3 spans 12 residues. J was trimmed by 0 bases and V by 10 bases; bases with no gene match: 2. Germline-derived CDR1 and CDR2 are MNHNS and SASEGT.

DNA of the CDR3: TGTGCCAGCAGCCCTAGGACAGGGGACGAGCAGTACTTC. This codes for CASSPRTGDEQYF. This chain links TRBV7-2 with TRBJ2-7; 9 positions match TRBD1. Germline trimming cut 5 bases from V and 5 bases from J; bases unmatched to any gene: 4. This CDR3 spans 13 amino acids. Germline V gene lookup returns CDR1 SGHTA and CDR2 FQGNSA.

The chain recombines TRBV4-2 with TRBJ2-1; maybe TRBD2 (5 bases). There are 13 residues in the CDR3. V lost 0 bases, J lost 5 bases, and 5 bases lay in between. Germline values: CDR1 LGHNA, CDR2 YNFKEQ. CDR3 bases: TGTGCCAGCAGCCAAGAACTAGACAATGAGCAGTTCTTC. Residues: CASSQELDNEQFF.

This rearrangement joins TRBV29-1 to TRBJ2-7; 7 positions match TRBD1. Trimming cost V 6 bases and J 6 bases; bases outside gene matches: 5. The CDR3 is 11 residues long. CDR1 is SQVTM and CDR2 is ANQGSEA in the germline V gene. The CDR3 protein is CSVLTGSEQYF. DNA for the CDR3: TGCAGCGTCCTGACAGGGAGCGAGCAGTACTTC.

The J gene is TRBJ2-5, the V gene TRBV5-1; no clear D gene. The DNA matches TRBJ2-7 better at its end, which makes the J call doubtful. There are 11 residues in the CDR3. Germline V CDR1 and CDR2: SGHRS, YFSETQ. The CDR3 nucleotides read TGCGCCAGCAGCTACAACTACGAGCAGTACTTC. It codes for CASSYNYEQYF.

The chain employs TRBV5-1 and TRBJ2-5; D call uncertain. The germline gives CDR1 SGHRS, CDR2 YFSETQ. V was cut by 4 bases and J by 5 bases, with 12 bases left in between. The CDR3 covers 13 residues. Here the CDR3 reads CASSADIGETQYF. In nucleotides, the CDR3 is TGCGCCAGCAGCGCTGACATTGGGGAGACCCAGTACTTC.

The chain couples TRBV6-5 to TRBJ1-3; 7 bases match TRBD1. V lost 6 bases to trimming and J lost 7 bases; unmatched junction nucleotides: 9. The CDR3 is 14 amino acids. Germline CDR1 MNHEY, CDR2 SVGAGI. CDR3 in amino acids: CASRSPTRGNTIYF. The CDR3 DNA follows: TGTGCCAGCAGATCCCCTACCAGGGGGAACACCATATATTTT.

The chain couples TRBV28 to TRBJ1-2; D is possibly TRBD1 (6 bases). This CDR3 contains 13 residues. V was pared by 7 bases and J by 7 bases, with 16 bases between. CDR1 and CDR2 from the germline V gene are MDHEN and SYDVKM. The CDR3 coding sequence is TGTGCCAGCAAAGTCGGATCGGACAGTGGCTACACCTTC. It translates to CASKVGSDSGYTF.

The chain recombines TRBV2 with TRBJ2-5; 9 positions agree with TRBD2. Losses at the gene ends were 4 bases for V and 1 base for J; bases not matched to a gene: 4. There are 15 residues in the CDR3. Germline V CDR1 and CDR2: SNHLY, FYNNEI. The CDR3 protein is CASSVNSGSQETQYF. The DNA for the CDR3 is TGTGCCAGCAGTGTGAATAGCGGGAGCCAAGAGACCCAGTACTTC.

This chain connects TRBV7-2 to TRBJ2-7; 7 nucleotides line up with TRBD1. In germline, CDR1 is SGHTA, CDR2 FQGNSA. The CDR3 covers 14 residues. After removal of 1 base from V and 3 bases from J, the junction contained 3 bases not matched to a gene. The CDR3 nucleotides read TGTGCCAGCAGCTTAGGGACAGGACTCTACGAGCAGTACTTC. This translates into CASSLGTGLYEQYF.

The chain couples TRBV4-3 to TRBJ1-2; D not resolved. The V end lost 4 bases, the J end lost 7 bases, and 13 bases lay between the germline ends. The CDR3 runs to 13 residues. The germline V gene encodes CDR1 LGHNA and CDR2 YSLEER. CDR3 bases: TGCGCCAGCAGCCCCGACACCGCGAGTGGCTACACCTTC. This gives the protein CASSPDTASGYTF.